One and the same sample provided the 10 T cell receptor beta chains below, sequenced in a study of blood T cell repertoires in COVID-19. Repertoires were generated with immunoSEQ multiplex PCR, while TCRdb's copy carries only in-frame clones and drops some. In the table there are roughly 340,000 clones, 80% to 90% of which are singletons. Material for sequencing was peripheral blood. The receptor set was obtained from a woman in her fifties or sixties with COVID-19, enrolled during active disease.

The rearrangement uses TRBV19 and TRBJ1-5, with 8 nucleotides matching TRBD1. The CDR3 has 17 residues. J was trimmed by 3 bases and V by 5 bases; bases with no gene match: 12. Germline V gives CDR1 LNHDA, CDR2 SQIVND (reference sequence). The CDR3 here is CASSPIDRGFSNQPQHF. The CDR3 DNA is TGTGCCAGTAGTCCTATCGACAGGGGTTTCTCCAATCAGCCCCAGCATTTT.

CDR3 sequence reads: CASSSPRGGGGNEQFF. CDR3 in DNA: TGTGCCAGCAGCTCCCCCCGGGGCGGGGGAGGTAATGAGCAGTTCTTC. V gene TRBV11-2 combines with J gene TRBJ2-1, with 7 bases aligning to TRBD2. The CDR3 contains 16 residues. The germline CDR1 and CDR2 sequences are SGHAT and FQNNGV. Trimming cost V 4 bases and J 7 bases; bases outside gene matches: 13.

This sequence joins TRBV12-5 and TRBJ2-7, with D possibly being TRBD2 (6 bases). This CDR3 spans 12 amino acids. The V gene's germline CDR1 is LGHNT and CDR2 FRNRAP. The CDR3 sequence: CSSGRTSYEQYF. The CDR3 region has the DNA TGTTCAAGCGGGCGGACATCCTACGAGCAGTACTTC.

The V and J genes are TRBV30 and TRBJ1-2; 8 bases line up with TRBD1. This CDR3 is 14 amino acids long. With 3 bases clipped from V and 3 bases from J, the junction kept 6 bases outside the gene matches. In germline, CDR1 is GTSNPN, CDR2 SVGIG (reference sequence). CDR3 in amino acids: CAWSGQGYHYGYTF. For the CDR3, the DNA is TGTGCCTGGAGCGGACAGGGCTACCACTATGGCTACACCTTC.

V usage is TRBV30 and J usage is TRBJ2-3, with 8 positions matching TRBD2. The V gene end was trimmed by 4 bases and the J gene end by 3 bases; junction bases not matched to a gene: 6. The CDR3 has 14 amino acids. Germline CDR1 reads GTSNPN; CDR2 reads SVGIG (reference sequence). The CDR3 loop reads CAWKVAGTTDTQYF. DNA of the CDR3: TGTGCCTGGAAAGTAGCGGGAACGACAGATACGCAGTATTTT.

The V call is TRBV18, the J call TRBJ1-1; a possible D gene is TRBD1 (6 bases). This CDR3 comprises 16 residues. With 6 bases removed from V and 5 bases from J, the gap between germline ends came to 22 bases. Germline loops: CDR1 KGHSH, CDR2 LQKENI. The CDR3 DNA follows: TGTGCCAGCTCGCCGAGAAACAGGGAAGGGGGAACTGAAGCTTTCTTT. Translated, it gives CASSPRNREGGTEAFF.

The J gene is TRBJ2-7, the V gene TRBV7-2, with 9 bases aligning to TRBD2. The CDR3 consists of 14 residues. The germline gives CDR1 SGHTA, CDR2 FQGNSA. Trimming removed 2 bases from V and 5 bases from J; junction bases left unmatched: 4. CDR3 residues: CASSLSGRINEQYF. CDR3 in DNA: TGTGCCAGCAGCTTAAGCGGGAGGATCAACGAGCAGTACTTC.

The rearrangement uses TRBV20-1 and TRBJ1-2, with a weak D call TRBD1 (5 bases). Germline loops: CDR1 DFQATT, CDR2 SNEGSKA (reference sequence). V shed 3 bases and J shed 6 bases, with 11 bases lying between them. This CDR3 is 12 amino acids long. The CDR3 is CSASTLTDGYTF. In nucleotides, the CDR3 is TGCAGTGCTAGTACCCTGACAGATGGCTACACCTTC.

J is TRBJ2-7 and V is TRBV4-2; D is unclear. CDR3 length equals 13 residues. The V gene's germline CDR1 is LGHNA and CDR2 YNFKEQ. V was trimmed by 4 bases and J by 3 bases, leaving 10 bases between them. CDR3 coding DNA: TGTGCCAGCAGCCTCGAATTAGTCTACGAGCAGTACTTC. It codes for CASSLELVYEQYF.

The chain is built from TRBV6-2 or TRBV6-3 and TRBJ1-3, with TRBD1 as a possible D gene (5 bases). The ends were cut back, 6 bases at V and 2 bases at J, with 20 bases in the middle. CDR1 and CDR2 (germline): MNHEY, SVGEGT. The CDR3 consists of 17 residues. CDR3 DNA sequence: TGTGCCAGCAGCAACAGGAGAGTCAGGGTGGCTGGAAACACCATATATTTT. It translates to CASSNRRVRVAGNTIYF.